This TCR beta chain was documented in a study of blood T cell repertoires in COVID-19. Study overall: The samples span acute and convalescent COVID-19 from the United States, Italy and Spain. PBMCs, B-cell-depleted T cells, or T cells provided the cDNA or gDNA that made up the material.

The CDR3 runs 15 residues. The V gene's germline CDR1 is MDHEN and CDR2 SYDVKM. Trimming pared 2 bases from V and 0 bases from J, leaving 10 bases between. Original data processing: Reference gene primer amplification yielded estimated nucleated cell counts. Profiling relied on immunoSEQ multiplex PCR, and the TCRdb table lists in-frame clones only, not all of them. D and trimming were read from the DNA, whereas the V and J calls and clone size are those reported in that table. The table lists about 35,000 clones, about four fifths of them singletons. The source material was peripheral blood. The clonotype comes from an elderly man with active or convalescent COVID-19. This sequence joins TRBV28 and TRBJ1-1; D possibly corresponds to TRBD1 (5 bases). CDR3 in amino acids: CASSLLRGLNTEAFF. CDR3 sequence (DNA): TGTGCCAGCAGTTTACTACGGGGGTTGAACACTGAAGCTTTCTTT.